This T cell receptor (beta chain) appears in the sequencing data of a study of T cell responses to AZD1222 COVID-19 vaccine. With regard to this clone: Its cognate antigen is unknown.

Study findings and constraints: The peak T cell response came first, and repertoires were sampled only after it. Baseline seropositivity occurred in only a handful of AZD1222 recipients. Clonal diversity may have been underestimated in mostly white British donors.

Measured with immunoSEQ multiplex PCR; TCRdb has only the in-frame clones, and not every one. The sample lists tens of thousands of clones; roughly 85% were seen once. V lost 4 bases and J lost 5; bases outside the gene matches: 11. The CDR3 extends over 17 amino acids. Looked up from germline, CDR1 is MNHNS and CDR2 is SASEGT. Analyses pooled second doses at about 4 or about 12 weeks. J is TRBJ2-1 and V is TRBV6-1, with TRBD2 matching over 10 bases. This receptor was identified in an adult who received the AZD1222 COVID-19 vaccine. The input for sequencing was peripheral blood, taken 28 days after the second AZD1222 dose. Written as DNA, the CDR3 is TGTGCCAGCAGTGGGCGACGGACTAGCGGAATTCACAATGAGCAGTTCTTC. Its protein is CASSGRRTSGIHNEQFF.